These 14 T cell receptor beta chains were sequenced from one sample in a study of neurological immune-mediated disorders. MiXCR, applied by TCRdb to the 5' RACE reads, yields one record per CDR3 protein. The table lists 95,000 to 150,000 distinct CDR3 sequences, about 3.2% of them singletons. Sequenced: PBMCs. All receptors derive from a woman aged 25 to 39 with multiple sclerosis.

This clonotype has ten or more counts. The chain links TRBV27 to TRBJ2-7; D is unresolved. There are 13 residues in the CDR3. CDR1 is MNHEY, CDR2 SMNVEV, per germline (reference sequence). V lost 4 bases and J 3 bases, leaving 10 bases between the germline ends. The CDR3 coding sequence is TGTGCCAGCAGTTACGGGCCCTACTACGAGCAGTACTTC. Translated: CASSYGPYYEQYF.

This clonotype was recorded many times. V gene TRBV4-1 combines with J gene TRBJ2-7; 11 positions match TRBD2. This CDR3 is 16 amino acids long. Trimming took 1 base from V and 3 from J; bases not matched to a gene: 5. Germline-derived CDR1 and CDR2 are MGHRA and YSYEKL. The CDR3: CASSQALAGGYYEQYF. The CDR3 nucleotides read TGCGCCAGCAGCCAAGCGCTAGCGGGAGGTTACTACGAGCAGTACTTC.

The chain carries TRBV9 and TRBJ1-3, with a tentative D call TRBD1 (6 bases). Germline assignment: CDR1 SGDLS and CDR2 YYNGEE. The CDR3 extends over 16 amino acids. The germline V and J ends were trimmed by 0 bases and 0 bases, with 10 bases remaining between them. CDR3 in amino acids: CASSVEQGSSGNTIYF. The CDR3 nucleotides are TGTGCCAGCAGCGTAGAACAGGGCAGCTCTGGAAACACCATATATTTT.

This clonotype was found many times. The genes are TRBV27 and TRBJ2-5; TRBD1 agrees at 9 bases. J was trimmed by 4 bases and V by 5 bases; bases with no gene match: 11. The length of the CDR3 is 16 residues. Per the germline V gene, CDR1 is MNHEY and CDR2 is SMNVEV (reference sequence). The CDR3 sequence is CASSRTLQGAGETQYF. Written as DNA, the CDR3 is TGTGCCAGCAGTCGTACCCTACAGGGGGCGGGAGAGACCCAGTACTTC.

There are many counts of this clonotype. The chain carries TRBV27 and TRBJ1-1, with 9 bases that match TRBD1. V was pared by 7 bases and J by 11 bases, with 11 bases of the junction left unmatched. CDR1 is MNHEY, CDR2 SMNVEV, per germline (reference sequence). The CDR3 loop spans 13 amino acids. This chain's CDR3 is CASNSHDRGEAFF. CDR3 nucleotide sequence: TGTGCCAGCAACTCACACGACAGGGGGGAGGCTTTCTTT.

This clonotype has at least ten counts. This chain links TRBV20-1 with TRBJ1-2; no reliable D call. Germline assignment: CDR1 DFQATT and CDR2 SNEGSKA (reference sequence). The CDR3 has 12 residues. Deletions cut 6 bases from V and 0 bases from J, with 8 bases between. The DNA of the CDR3 is TGCAGTGCCGGACGGCCTAACTATGGCTACACCTTC. Translation gives CSAGRPNYGYTF.

This chain connects TRBV2 to TRBJ2-3, with D possibly TRBD2 on 6 matching bases. Trimming took 8 bases from V and 3 from J, leaving 15 bases between them. CDR1 is SNHLY and CDR2 is FYNNEI in the germline V gene. The CDR3 is 14 residues long. The CDR3 DNA reads as TGTGCCAGCTGCCGGGACGGAGGGACAGATACGCAGTATTTT. It translates to CASCRDGGTDTQYF.

This clonotype was found many times. The V call is TRBV5-1, the J call TRBJ1-2, with D tentatively TRBD1 (5 bases). The germline V gene encodes CDR1 SGHRS and CDR2 YFSETQ. Trimming removed 5 bases at V and 3 bases at J, with 11 bases between. There are 13 residues in the CDR3. CDR3 sequence reads: CASSIDRDYGYTF. The CDR3 coding sequence is TGCGCCAGCAGTATAGACAGAGACTATGGCTACACCTTC.

The chain couples TRBV10-2 to TRBJ1-1; D remains ambiguous. Trimming pared 3 bases from V and 1 base from J, leaving 6 bases between. The CDR3 has 13 residues. Per germline, CDR1 WSHSY and CDR2 SAAADI. CDR3 in amino acids: CASSDSGNTEAFF. The CDR3 DNA is TGCGCCAGCAGTGATTCGGGGAACACTGAAGCTTTCTTT.

This clonotype was seen ten or more times. The chain is built from TRBV30 and TRBJ1-1; D is possibly TRBD1 (5 bases). This CDR3 region has 12 residues. The germline V gene has CDR1 GTSNPN and CDR2 SVGIG (reference sequence). Trimming cost V 4 bases and J 2 bases, with 8 bases left between them. The CDR3, as DNA: TGTGCCTGGATCGGGGGAAACACTGAAGCTTTCTTT. Translated: CAWIGGNTEAFF. The entire variable domain, with the rest obtained from reference TRBV30 and TRBJ1-1, is as follows: SQTIHQWPATLVQPVGSPLSLECTVEGTSNPNLYWYRQAAGRGLQLLFYSVGIGQISSEVPQNLSASRPQDRQFILSSKKLLLSDSGFYLCAWIGGNTEAFFGQGTRLTVV.

This clonotype was counted only a few times. The rearrangement links TRBV20-1 to TRBJ1-2; possibly TRBD1 for D (6 bases). The CDR3 consists of 13 residues. The V end lost 5 bases, the J end lost 4 bases, and 14 bases lay between the germline ends. CDR1 DFQATT and CDR2 SNEGSKA come from the germline V gene (reference sequence). Here the CDR3 DNA reads TGCAGTGCTCAAGGGGGGCCGGGCTATGGCTACACCTTC. This sequence encodes CSAQGGPGYGYTF.

This clonotype appeared many times. CDR3 region: CASSHKPDTEAFF. The CDR3 nucleotides read TGTGCCAGCAGCCATAAACCGGACACTGAAGCTTTCTTT. This chain uses TRBV14 with TRBJ1-1, with D uncertain. This CDR3 region has 13 residues. Per the germline V gene, CDR1 is SGHDN and CDR2 is FVKESK. Trimming removed 3 bases at V and 3 bases at J, with 8 bases between.

J is TRBJ2-7 and V is TRBV10-3, with 7 bases identical to TRBD1. V shed 4 bases, J shed 3 bases, and the junction held 3 bases outside the gene matches. Germline CDR1 is ENHRY and CDR2 is SYGVKD. The CDR3 spans 13 residues. The DNA of the CDR3 is TGTGCCATCAGTGGACAGGGCGGCTACGAGCAGTACTTC. Protein: CAISGQGGYEQYF.

Ten or more counts support this clonotype. This chain joins TRBV9 and TRBJ2-3; D is undetermined. V lost 0 bases and J lost 1, with 12 bases in between. The CDR3 spans 16 residues. Per the germline V gene, CDR1 is SGDLS and CDR2 is YYNGEE. CDR3 nucleotide sequence: TGTGCCAGCAGCGTAGGGTCGATTGATCGCACAGATACGCAGTATTTT. Translated, it gives CASSVGSIDRTDTQYF. Looking up the rest from reference TRBV9 and TRBJ2-3 gives the full variable domain: DSGVTQTPKHLITATGQRVTLRCSPRSGDLSVYWYQQSLDQGLQFLIQYYNGEERAKGNILERFSAQQFPDLHSELNLSSLELGDSALYFCASSVGSIDRTDTQYFGPGTRLTVL.